The entry below gives a single T cell receptor beta chain sequence along with its context. What this receptor recognizes is not known. Base qualities are missing; no much larger clone stands one base away. To sequence the TCRbeta CDR3 region, genomic DNA was isolated from the sorted cells. The immunoSEQ Assay was used for sequencing of TCRbeta CDR3 regions. Held by TCRdb, this immuneACCESS table contains in-frame sequences only and omits some clones. Under half of the omission traces to an unresolved V gene where checked; the cause of the rest is unknown. The sample profile shows just under 20,000 clones; around 80% of them were found once. Of the sample, approximately 15% falls within the top ten clones. The CDR3 contains 14 residues, cysteine and phenylalanine counted. Of all the DNA, just the CDR3 is kept, 42 bases in frame from base 1. The CDR1 and CDR2 encoded by the germline V gene (reference sequence) are SGHKS and YYEKEE. At the junction V is shortened by 0 bases and J by 1 base, with 8 bases in between.

The trial excluded patients who had a history of autoimmune disease or were on systemic immunosuppression. In every dose cohort, peripheral blood was drawn for TCR sequencing at baseline, cycle 4 day 1, and cycle 7 day 1. The samples were drawn from a first-in-human, open-label, multicenter phase I dose-escalation trial of ivuxolimab. Adults with locally advanced or metastatic head and neck squamous cell, hepatocellular, melanoma or renal cell carcinoma were enrolled in the trial. Before TCR sequencing, CD4+ T cells and CD8+ T cells from peripheral blood were sorted into separate populations. This specimen comes from a study of OX40 agonist ivuxolimab in advanced cancers. For the study in its entirety: The costimulatory receptor OX40 (CD134) was targeted by ivuxolimab, a fully human IgG2 agonistic monoclonal antibody. Intravenous ivuxolimab was administered to patients every 2 weeks at six dose levels: 0.01, 0.1, 0.3, 1.5, 3 and 10 mg/kg. Among the roughly 50 dose-escalation patients, some 20 had hepatocellular carcinoma, roughly 15 melanoma, 9 renal cell carcinoma and 9 head and neck cancer. A male proportion of 82.7% and a mean age of approximately 60 years, ranging from roughly 23 to 80, were recorded for the dose-escalation cohort. Patients were allowed to have had prior anti-PD-1, anti-PD-L1 or anti-CTLA-4 therapy, and less than 45% of the dose-escalation patients had previously received checkpoint inhibitors. Partial responses occurred in three dose-escalation patients: two with cutaneous melanoma and one with hepatocellular carcinoma. The point of sequencing TCRbeta in the periphery was to test whether ivuxolimab changed TCR sequence diversity and drove clonal T-cell expansion. The paper covers the monotherapy dose-escalation part of the phase I ivuxolimab trial, which included N ≈ 50 patients. Paper-wide results and their limitations: The antigen specificity of the clonally expanded peripheral T cells was not determined. Low levels of normalized T-cell clonal expansion were also seen in some nonresponding patients. After ivuxolimab, expanded clones were on average more numerous among CD8+ T cells than among CD4+ T cells. At doses from 0.1 to 3.0 mg/kg, clonal expansion was seen in both CD4+ and CD8+ blood T cells between baseline and week 6. Partial responders in the 0.1-3.0 mg/kg groups had among the lowest normalized peripheral clonal expansion, especially among CD8+ T cells.

The sequence links TRBV5-5 to TRBJ2-7; TRBD2 is perhaps the D gene, given 5 matching bases. The TCR originated in an adult with an advanced solid tumor such as melanoma, head and neck, liver or kidney cancer. The sequenced sample was CD4+ or CD8+ T cells sorted from blood, obtained in a trial of the OX40 agonist ivuxolimab. The DNA is as follows: TGTGCCAGCAGCTTGGGTAGGGAGTCCTACGAGCAGTACTTC. This codes for CASSLGRESYEQYF.